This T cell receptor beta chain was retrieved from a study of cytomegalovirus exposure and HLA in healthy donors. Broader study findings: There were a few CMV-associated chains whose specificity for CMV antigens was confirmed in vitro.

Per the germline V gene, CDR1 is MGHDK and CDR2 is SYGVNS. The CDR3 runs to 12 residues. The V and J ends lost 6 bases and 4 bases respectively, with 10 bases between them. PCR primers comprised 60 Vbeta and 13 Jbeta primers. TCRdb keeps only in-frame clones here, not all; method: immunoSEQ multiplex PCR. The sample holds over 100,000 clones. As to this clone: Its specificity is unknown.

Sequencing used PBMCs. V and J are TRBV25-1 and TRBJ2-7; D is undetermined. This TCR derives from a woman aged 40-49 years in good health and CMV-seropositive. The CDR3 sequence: CASRSLNYEQYF. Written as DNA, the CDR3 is TGTGCCAGCAGATCCCTAAATTACGAGCAGTACTTC.